This entry lists 19 T cell receptor beta chains sequenced from one sample in a study of blood T cell repertoires in COVID-19 (dated by TCRdb to between 2020 and 2021). The library relied on the immunoSEQ multiplex PCR assay. Held by TCRdb, this immuneACCESS table contains in-frame sequences only and omits some clones. Under half of the omission traces to an unresolved V gene where checked; the cause of the rest is unknown. This sample is represented by hundreds of thousands of clones; around nine tenths of them were singletons. Of the sample, 8% to 10% is held by the ten largest clones. The sample comprised PBMCs or T cells enriched from blood (not recorded which). The receptors shown here come from a woman in her thirties or forties who had recovered from COVID-19.

This clone was found once. The CDR3 loop reads CASSVYSGGAGTYEQYF. CDR3 in DNA: TGCGCCAGCAGCGTCTATAGCGGGGGGGCAGGGACCTACGAGCAGTACTTC. V gene TRBV5-1 combines with J gene TRBJ2-7, with 11 bases matching TRBD2. V shed 4 bases and J 2 bases; nucleotides not matched to a gene: 11. This CDR3 region has 17 residues. Germline CDR1 and CDR2: SGHRS and YFSETQ.

The rearrangement uses TRBV29-1 and TRBJ1-4, with 10 bases matching TRBD1. The CDR3 runs 14 residues. V gave up 4 bases and J gave up 5 bases; unmatched junction bases: 4. In germline, CDR1 is SQVTM, CDR2 ANQGSEA. CDR3 sequence reads: CSVGGDRGNEKLFF. The CDR3 region has the DNA TGCAGCGTTGGAGGGGACAGGGGAAATGAAAAACTGTTTTTT.

The CDR3 spells CASSFPKGGLNTEAFF. The CDR3 DNA follows: TGTGCCAGCAGCTTCCCCAAGGGGGGGTTGAACACTGAAGCTTTCTTT. The genes are TRBV7-2 and TRBJ1-1, with D possibly TRBD1 on 6 matching bases. The germline V gene has CDR1 SGHTA and CDR2 FQGNSA. This CDR3 has 16 residues. V lost 3 bases to trimming and J lost 0 bases, with 14 bases between them.

The V gene is TRBV2, the J gene TRBJ2-7; TRBD1 might be the D (5 bases). V lost 4 bases, J lost 5 bases, and 18 bases lay in between. The CDR3 sequence is 15 residues long. Germline lookup yields CDR1 SNHLY and CDR2 FYNNEI. DNA for the CDR3: TGTGCCAGCAGTGCCGGGTCTAGTCAGGGCCACGAGCAGTACTTC. It codes for CASSAGSSQGHEQYF.

The rearrangement joins TRBV9 to TRBJ2-1; a weak D match, TRBD1 (5 bases). V lost 3 bases to trimming and J lost 4 bases, with 17 bases between them. This CDR3 region has 16 residues. Germline CDR1 reads SGDLS; CDR2 reads YYNGEE. CDR3 loop: CASSAPGSGAYNEQFF. CDR3 nucleotides: TGTGCCAGCAGCGCCCCTGGCAGTGGGGCATACAATGAGCAGTTCTTC. Together with reference TRBV9 and TRBJ2-1, the CDR3 gives the full variable domain: DSGVTQTPKHLITATGQRVTLRCSPRSGDLSVYWYQQSLDQGLQFLIQYYNGEERAKGNILERFSAQQFPDLHSELNLSSLELGDSALYFCASSAPGSGAYNEQFFGPGTRLTVL.

The chain carries TRBV9 and TRBJ1-1; the match to TRBD1 covers 8 bases. Germline loops: CDR1 SGDLS, CDR2 YYNGEE. The ends lost 4 bases at V and 1 base at J; junction bases unmatched: 3. This CDR3 spans 14 amino acids. CDR3 sequence (DNA): TGTGCCAGCAGCCAGGGGGCAGGGAACACTGAAGCTTTCTTT. It translates to CASSQGAGNTEAFF. The whole variable domain, remainder taken from reference TRBV9 and TRBJ1-1, is DSGVTQTPKHLITATGQRVTLRCSPRSGDLSVYWYQQSLDQGLQFLIQYYNGEERAKGNILERFSAQQFPDLHSELNLSSLELGDSALYFCASSQGAGNTEAFFGQGTRLTVV.

This CDR3 is CASSHPGTDYGYTF. The CDR3 coding sequence is TGTGCCAGCAGCCACCCCGGGACAGACTATGGCTACACCTTC. The V gene is TRBV4-2, the J gene TRBJ1-2, with 7 bases aligning to TRBD1. The germline V gene encodes CDR1 LGHNA and CDR2 YNFKEQ. The CDR3 is 14 amino acids. Trimming at V came to 3 bases and at J to 3 bases, leaving 4 bases not matched to a gene.

This clone was seen only a few times. The chain recombines TRBV7-2 with TRBJ2-7; 7 positions agree with TRBD1. The J segment lost 4 bases and the V segment lost 1 base, leaving 4 bases of the junction unmatched. The CDR3 covers 14 residues. CDR1 is SGHTA and CDR2 is FQGNSA in the germline V gene. CDR3 residues: CASSLGGGLYEQYF. The CDR3 nucleotides read TGTGCCAGCAGCTTAGGAGGGGGCCTTTACGAGCAGTACTTC.

This clone appeared once. The rearrangement uses TRBV11-2 and TRBJ1-2, with 8 bases that match TRBD1. The ends lost 2 bases at V and 3 bases at J; junction bases unmatched: 5. The CDR3 has 15 amino acids. Germline V gene data show CDR1 as SGHAT and CDR2 as FQNNGV. The CDR3 region is CASSLRQGNDYGYTF. In DNA form, the CDR3 reads TGTGCCAGCAGCTTAAGACAGGGGAACGACTATGGCTACACCTTC.

The rearrangement joins TRBV30 to TRBJ1-4; 8 bases map to TRBD1. Germline CDR1 GTSNPN, CDR2 SVGIG (reference sequence). The length of the CDR3 is 14 residues. Losses at the gene ends were 4 bases for V and 5 bases for J; bases not matched to a gene: 6. In DNA, the CDR3 is TGTGCCTGGACACCGGGACAGGAGAATGAAAAACTGTTTTTT. It specifies CAWTPGQENEKLFF.

This sequence joins TRBV6-1 and TRBJ2-1; 7 positions agree with TRBD1. The J segment lost 3 bases and the V segment lost 3 bases, leaving 5 bases of the junction unmatched. Germline CDR1 is MNHNS and CDR2 is SASEGT. The length of the CDR3 is 15 residues. In DNA form, the CDR3 reads TGTGCCAGCAGTGATCCGGGACAGTACTACAATGAGCAGTTCTTC. Its translation is CASSDPGQYYNEQFF.

This chain uses TRBV3-1 (or the pseudogene TRBV3-2) with TRBJ2-7; TRBD1 matches 10 bases. CDR1 and CDR2 (germline): LGHDT, YNNKEL (reference sequence). The V gene end was trimmed by 3 bases and the J gene end by 4 bases; junction bases not matched to a gene: 6. The CDR3 consists of 15 residues. Here the CDR3 reads CASSHRRDRGYEQYF. For the CDR3, the DNA is TGTGCCAGCAGCCATCGCCGGGACAGGGGTTACGAGCAGTACTTC.

The chain recombines TRBV19 with TRBJ1-2; TRBD1 matches at 9 bases. The CDR3 consists of 15 residues. Trimming removed 3 bases from V and 8 bases from J; junction bases left unmatched: 10. Germline V CDR1 and CDR2: LNHDA, SQIVND (reference sequence). Here the CDR3 DNA reads TGTGCCAGTAGTATCGGGACAGGGTCCTCCTACGGCTACACCTTC. This gives the protein CASSIGTGSSYGYTF.

J is TRBJ2-3 and V is TRBV24-1; TRBD2 agrees at 10 bases. The CDR3 is 16 amino acids. CDR1 KGHDR and CDR2 SFDVKD come from the germline V gene. The J segment lost 4 bases and the V segment lost 6 bases, leaving 9 bases of the junction unmatched. CDR3 residues: CATSHYLAGVSDTQYF. CDR3 nucleotide sequence: TGTGCCACCAGTCATTACCTAGCGGGAGTGTCAGATACGCAGTATTTT.

The rearrangement links TRBV4-3 to TRBJ2-3; D possibly corresponds to TRBD1 (5 bases). The V gene's germline CDR1 is LGHNA and CDR2 YSLEER. The CDR3 is 16 residues long. Trimming took off 3 bases at V and 6 bases at J, with 19 bases between the two ends. This chain's CDR3 is CASSQSRVVLMDTQYF. Here the CDR3 DNA reads TGCGCCAGCAGCCAGAGCAGGGTGGTGCTCATGGATACGCAGTATTTT.

This chain's CDR3 is CASSTPSGASSYNEQFF. As DNA, the CDR3 is TGTGCCAGCAGCACCCCATCAGGGGCGAGCTCCTACAATGAGCAGTTCTTC. V usage is TRBV9 and J usage is TRBJ2-1; weak D call: TRBD1 (6 bases). Germline loops: CDR1 SGDLS, CDR2 YYNGEE. The V and J ends lost 4 bases and 0 bases respectively, with 17 bases between them. This CDR3 is 17 amino acids long.

The rearrangement uses TRBV13 and TRBJ2-5; TRBD2 matches 8 bases. V gave up 5 bases and J gave up 4 bases; unmatched junction bases: 6. Germline values: CDR1 PRHDT, CDR2 FYEKMQ (reference sequence). The CDR3 has 14 residues. This CDR3 reads CASSPSSGRETQYF. DNA for the CDR3: TGTGCCAGCAGCCCATCTAGCGGGCGAGAGACCCAGTACTTC.

In this sample, this clone turned up once. The J gene is TRBJ1-5, the V gene TRBV21-1. TRBV21-1 is deemed a pseudogene. The CDR3 totals 14 residues. The DNA for the CDR3 is TGTGCCAGCCCTCGGGGGGTCAGCAATCAGCCCCAGCATTTT. Translation gives CASPRGVSNQPQHF.

This clone is a singleton in its sample. The chain is built from TRBV10-1 and TRBJ2-1, with TRBD2 matching over 9 bases. The CDR3 contains 17 residues. The germline CDR1 and CDR2 sequences are WNHNN and SYGVQD (reference sequence). The V and J ends lost 6 bases and 8 bases, in that order; junction bases with no gene match: 17. CDR3 nucleotides: TGCGCCAGCAGCCTTGTAGCCCTAGCGGGGCCGCGCCATGAGCAGTTCTTC. Its translation: CASSLVALAGPRHEQFF.